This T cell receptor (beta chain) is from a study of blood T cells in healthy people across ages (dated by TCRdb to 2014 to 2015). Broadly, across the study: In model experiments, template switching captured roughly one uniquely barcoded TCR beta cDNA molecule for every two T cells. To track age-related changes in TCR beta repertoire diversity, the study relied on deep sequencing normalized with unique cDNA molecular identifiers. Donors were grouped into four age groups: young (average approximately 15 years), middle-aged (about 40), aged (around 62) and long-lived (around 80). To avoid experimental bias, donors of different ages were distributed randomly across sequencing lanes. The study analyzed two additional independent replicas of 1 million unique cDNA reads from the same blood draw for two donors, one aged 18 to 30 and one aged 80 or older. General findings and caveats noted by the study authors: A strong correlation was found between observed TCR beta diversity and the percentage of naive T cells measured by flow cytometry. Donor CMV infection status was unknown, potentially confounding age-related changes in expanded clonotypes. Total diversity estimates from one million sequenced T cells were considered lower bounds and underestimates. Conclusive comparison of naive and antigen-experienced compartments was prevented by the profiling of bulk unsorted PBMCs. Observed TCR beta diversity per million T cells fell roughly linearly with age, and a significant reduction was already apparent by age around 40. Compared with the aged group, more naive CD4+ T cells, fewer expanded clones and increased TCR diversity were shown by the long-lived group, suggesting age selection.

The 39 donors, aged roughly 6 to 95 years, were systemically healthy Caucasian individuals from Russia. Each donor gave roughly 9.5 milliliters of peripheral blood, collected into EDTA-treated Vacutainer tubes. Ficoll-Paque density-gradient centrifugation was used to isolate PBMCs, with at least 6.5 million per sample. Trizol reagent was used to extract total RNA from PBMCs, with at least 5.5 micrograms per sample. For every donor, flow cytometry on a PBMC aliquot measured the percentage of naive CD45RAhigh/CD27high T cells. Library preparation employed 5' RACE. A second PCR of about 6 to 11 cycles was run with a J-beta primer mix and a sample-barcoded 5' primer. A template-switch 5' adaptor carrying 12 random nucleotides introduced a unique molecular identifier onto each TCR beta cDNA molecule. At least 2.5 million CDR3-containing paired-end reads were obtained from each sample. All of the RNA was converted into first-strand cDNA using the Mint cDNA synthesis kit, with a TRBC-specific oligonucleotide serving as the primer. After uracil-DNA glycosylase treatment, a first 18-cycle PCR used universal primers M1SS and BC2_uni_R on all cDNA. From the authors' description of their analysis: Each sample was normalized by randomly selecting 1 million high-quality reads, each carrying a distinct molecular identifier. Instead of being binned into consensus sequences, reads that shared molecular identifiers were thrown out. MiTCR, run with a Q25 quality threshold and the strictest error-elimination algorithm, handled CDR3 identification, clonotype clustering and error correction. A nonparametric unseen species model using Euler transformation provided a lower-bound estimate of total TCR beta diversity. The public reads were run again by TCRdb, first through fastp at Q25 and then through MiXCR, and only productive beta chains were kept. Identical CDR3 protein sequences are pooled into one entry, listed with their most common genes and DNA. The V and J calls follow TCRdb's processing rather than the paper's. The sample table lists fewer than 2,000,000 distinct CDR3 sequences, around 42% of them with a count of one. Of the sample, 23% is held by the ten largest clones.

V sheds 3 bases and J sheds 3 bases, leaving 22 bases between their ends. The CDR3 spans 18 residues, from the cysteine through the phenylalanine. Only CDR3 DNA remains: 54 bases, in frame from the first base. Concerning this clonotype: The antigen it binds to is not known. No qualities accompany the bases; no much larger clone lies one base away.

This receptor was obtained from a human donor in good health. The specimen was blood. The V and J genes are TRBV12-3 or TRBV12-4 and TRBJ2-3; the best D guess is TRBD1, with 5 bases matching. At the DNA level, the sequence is TGTGCCAGCAGTTTTAAGATTCCAGGGCAGGGTTCTACAGATACGCAGTATTTT. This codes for CASSFKIPGQGSTDTQYF.